The 13 T cell receptor beta chains in this list originate from one sample, sequenced in a study of T cell clonotyping in hematopoietic cell transplantation (dated by TCRdb to about 2021). Libraries came from the immunoSEQ multiplex PCR assay. In TCRdb, the immuneACCESS table is reduced to in-frame sequences with V and J assigned. These tables do not hold every clone; where another copy was compared, an unresolved V gene accounts for under half, and the others remain unexplained. The sample contains 40,000 to 55,000 clones, about 95% of them found a single time. Of the sample, more than 0.7% falls within the top ten clones. Sequenced: peripheral blood mononuclear cells. The receptors come from a woman in her forties or fifties in good health. Some clones in this sample may be carry-over from other donors' samples.

The V and J genes are TRBV4-2 and TRBJ1-1, with a tentative D call TRBD1 (5 bases). V was shortened by 4 bases and J by 1 base, with 13 bases between the two germline ends. Germline V gene sequence: CDR1 LGHNA, CDR2 YNFKEQ. The CDR3 loop spans 15 amino acids. CDR3 loop: CASSPVGGRNTEAFF. Written as DNA, the CDR3 is TGTGCCAGCAGCCCCGTCGGGGGGAGGAACACTGAAGCTTTCTTT.

The rearrangement uses TRBV4-2 and TRBJ1-1, with D perhaps matching TRBD1 (5 bases). Germline values: CDR1 LGHNA, CDR2 YNFKEQ. There are 15 residues in the CDR3. V dropped 0 bases and J dropped 4 bases, with 12 bases sitting between them. The CDR3 DNA sequence: TGTGCCAGCAGCCAAGATATAGGGGCTTTCACTGAAGCTTTCTTT. It specifies CASSQDIGAFTEAFF.

The CDR3 DNA sequence: TGTGCCATCAGTGCCGCCCAAGGGAACTATGGCTACACCTTC. Translated, it gives CAISAAQGNYGYTF. The rearrangement joins TRBV10-3 to TRBJ1-2; D gene ambiguous. The ends were cut back, 4 bases at V and 2 bases at J, with 11 bases in the middle. This CDR3 spans 14 amino acids. Germline V gene sequence: CDR1 ENHRY, CDR2 SYGVKD.

This rearrangement joins TRBV6-1 to TRBJ1-6; no clear D gene. This CDR3 region has 15 residues. Between the trimmed V and J ends, which lost 1 base and 7 bases, there was a span of 11 bases. The germline V gene has CDR1 MNHNS and CDR2 SASEGT. This CDR3 is CASSEETGGNSPLHF. CDR3 nucleotides: TGTGCCAGCAGTGAAGAAACTGGCGGGAATTCACCCCTCCACTTT.

The chain employs TRBV6-5 and TRBJ1-1; 9 nucleotides align to TRBD1. CDR3 size: 16 residues. After removal of 0 bases from V and 3 bases from J, the junction contained 5 bases not matched to a gene. The germline V gene encodes CDR1 MNHEY and CDR2 SVGAGI. In DNA form, the CDR3 reads TGTGCCAGCAGTTACTCGACGACAGGGGGGGACACTGAAGCTTTCTTT. Translation gives CASSYSTTGGDTEAFF.

This chain uses TRBV6-5 with TRBJ2-7; 8 positions agree with TRBD1. CDR1 MNHEY and CDR2 SVGAGI come from the germline V gene. The V and J ends lost 3 bases and 2 bases, in that order; junction bases with no gene match: 3. The length of the CDR3 is 14 residues. In nucleotides, the CDR3 is TGTGCCAGCAGTTATCAACAGGGGGCCTACGAGCAGTACTTC. It specifies CASSYQQGAYEQYF.

The chain has TRBV7-3 and TRBJ2-3, with 8 nucleotides matching TRBD2. The CDR3 totals 17 residues. V gave up 1 base and J gave up 1 base; unmatched junction bases: 7. Germline V gene sequence: CDR1 SGHTA, CDR2 FQGTGA. In DNA, the CDR3 is TGTGCCAGCAGCTTAAAGGAAGCGGGGGTTGGCACAGATACGCAGTATTTT. This encodes CASSLKEAGVGTDTQYF.

The chain has TRBV10-1 and TRBJ2-5; 8 nucleotides match TRBD2. With 8 bases clipped from V and 3 bases from J, the junction kept 5 bases outside the gene matches. The CDR3 is 13 amino acids. Germline V gives CDR1 WNHNN, CDR2 SYGVQD (reference sequence). The CDR3 DNA follows: TGCGCCAGCGTCCGGGGGGGAGAAGAGACCCAGTACTTC. This gives the protein CASVRGGEETQYF.

This CDR3 reads CASRVQEEYEQYF. The DNA for the CDR3 is TGTGCCAGCAGAGTCCAGGAAGAATACGAGCAGTACTTC. This chain connects TRBV13 to TRBJ2-7, with no clear D. The CDR3 totals 13 residues. Trimming cost V 6 bases and J 4 bases, with 13 bases left between them. Germline loops: CDR1 PRHDT, CDR2 FYEKMQ (reference sequence).

V and J are TRBV28 and TRBJ2-7; D is ambiguous. The V gene's germline CDR1 is MDHEN and CDR2 SYDVKM. This CDR3 is 14 amino acids long. Trimming removed 7 bases at V and 3 bases at J, with 16 bases between. The CDR3 protein is CASTPPDTVYEQYF. The CDR3 DNA reads as TGTGCCAGCACTCCACCGGATACTGTCTACGAGCAGTACTTC.

This chain joins TRBV6-5 and TRBJ2-2; TRBD1 agrees at 8 bases. V gave up 4 bases and J gave up 1 base; unmatched junction bases: 5. CDR1 and CDR2 (germline): MNHEY, SVGAGI. CDR3 length: 16 residues. CDR3 protein: CASSSLQGGNTGELFF. In DNA form, the CDR3 reads TGTGCCAGCAGTTCGCTACAGGGGGGGAACACCGGGGAGCTGTTTTTT.

J is TRBJ2-3 and V is TRBV4-2; TRBD2 aligns across 8 bases. CDR1 is LGHNA, CDR2 YNFKEQ, per germline. Trimming cost V 4 bases and J 2 bases; bases outside gene matches: 8. The CDR3 extends over 16 amino acids. CDR3 sequence: CASSPDTSGITDTQYF. DNA for the CDR3: TGTGCCAGCAGCCCCGATACTAGCGGAATCACAGATACGCAGTATTTT.

The CDR3 spells CAIGQGESTDTQYF. In nucleotides, the CDR3 is TGTGCCATCGGACAGGGGGAGAGCACAGATACGCAGTATTTT. The chain carries TRBV10-3 and TRBJ2-3; 10 nucleotides align to TRBD1. This CDR3 is 14 amino acids long. Germline CDR1 and CDR2: ENHRY and SYGVKD. V shed 8 bases and J 0 bases; nucleotides not matched to a gene: 2.